This TCR beta chain was captured in a study of T cells in Graves' hyperthyroidism and ophthalmopathy. Study-level findings and limits: Blood also held most thyroid clonotypes expanded beyond 0.001. Ophthalmopathy and stable hyperthyroidism were told apart by a 13 V-J model.

With a duration under 2 months, the hyperthyroidism was newly diagnosed in patients aged 18 to 65. Patients showing uncontrolled infection, other autoimmune disease, pregnancy or lactation were ineligible. This clonotype was recorded at least ten times. Its antigen is not identified. The V end lost 5 bases, the J end lost 7 bases, and 12 bases lay between the germline ends. This CDR3 has 12 residues. CDR1 is MNHNS, CDR2 SASEGT, per germline. The investigators amplified TCR beta CDR3 regions from RNA transcripts. The study used the HTBI primer set for a first-round RT-PCR of the TCR CDR3. TCRdb reanalysed the multiplex PCR reads using MiXCR and keeps one entry per CDR3 protein. The sample lists hundreds of thousands of distinct CDR3 sequences, 18% occurring once.

Sample: blood. The genes are TRBV6-1 and TRBJ2-7, with a weak D call TRBD1 (6 bases). This TCR was recovered from a woman aged 50 to 60 with Graves' hyperthyroidism that later progressed to Graves' ophthalmopathy. CDR3: CASSLQGTEQYF. The DNA of the CDR3 is TGTGCCAGCAGTTTACAGGGTACAGAGCAGTACTTC.